This T cell receptor (beta chain) was observed in a study of CD4 T cells in relation to SARS-CoV-2 and coronaviruses. Study-level information: Negative control cultures got HIV-1 Nef peptides or no peptide.

The protocol was immunoSEQ multiplex PCR, while the TCRdb copy is restricted to in-frame clones and leaves out a portion. Here the sample spans 15,000 to 20,000 clones, roughly 74% being singletons. CD4+ T cells from unexposed donors were obtained before the COVID-19 pandemic (2011-2018). The cells were cultured for about ten days before CD4+ T cells were isolated. Unexposed-donor CD4+ T cells were probed with SARS-CoV-2 S/N and four cold-coronavirus spikes, cells permitting. PBMCs were plated at a few million per well in IL-2-containing medium. Findings and limits, study-wide: No crossreactivity against non-spike viral proteins was tested here.

Notes on this clone: Its antigen is still unknown.

CDR1 and CDR2 (germline): MGHRA, YSYEKL. V lost 0 bases, J lost 4 bases, and 12 bases lay in between. The CDR3 contains 15 residues. Sequences were obtained from CD4+ T cells from PBMCs, cultured in vitro. This receptor was taken from a human donor in good health. This sequence joins TRBV4-1 and TRBJ1-1, with D uncertain. The CDR3 sequence: CASSQETALSTEAFF. CDR3 coding DNA: TGCGCCAGCAGCCAAGAAACGGCCCTGAGCACTGAAGCTTTCTTT.